The rows below give T cell receptor beta chains drawn from one sample of a study of cytomegalovirus exposure and HLA in healthy donors. The method was immunoSEQ multiplex PCR; TCRdb's version includes in-frame clones alone and lacks a portion of them. The profile covers around 170,000 clones, with approximately 82% appearing a single time and about 1.3% taken by the ten largest. The sample taken for sequencing was PBMCs. Receptor source: a male donor in good health and CMV-seronegative. CDR3s include the opening cysteine and the closing phenylalanine or tryptophan. A D gene is named only where the DNA matches it firmly. The listing skips clone size in some rows; elsewhere it reads once, few, many or a size class.

D gene: .
clone size: .
J gene: TRBJ2-1
V gene: TRBV5-4
CDR3 DNA: TGTGCCAGCAGCTTGGGCGCAGCGACCAATGAGCAGTTCTTC
CDR3 protein: CASSLGAATNEQFF

D gene: .
clone size: few
J gene: TRBJ1-6
V gene: TRBV27
CDR3 DNA: TGTGCCAGCAGTTTTTCAGGGTCAACATTATCACCCCTCCACTTT
CDR3 protein: CASSFSGSTLSPLHF

D gene: TRBD1
clone size: .
J gene: TRBJ2-5
V gene: TRBV28
CDR3 DNA: TGTGCCAGCAGTTTACGGGACAGGGGCACTCGGGAGACCCAGTACTTC
CDR3 protein: CASSLRDRGTRETQYF

D gene: TRBD1
clone size: .
J gene: TRBJ2-2
V gene: TRBV27
CDR3 DNA: TGTGCCAGCAGCCTTACAGGGGGCAGCGGCACCGGGGAGCTGTTTTTT
CDR3 protein: CASSLTGGSGTGELFF

D gene: TRBD1
clone size: .
J gene: TRBJ1-6
V gene: TRBV7-9
CDR3 DNA: TGTGCCAGCAGGACAGGGGATAATTCACCCCTCCACTTT
CDR3 protein: CASRTGDNSPLHF

D gene: TRBD1
clone size: .
J gene: TRBJ2-1
V gene: TRBV5-1
CDR3 DNA: TGCGCCAGCAGCGGGCAGGGGGCTCACTCCTACAATGAGCAGTTCTTC
CDR3 protein: CASSGQGAHSYNEQFF

D gene: TRBD2
clone size: .
J gene: TRBJ2-5
V gene: TRBV2
CDR3 DNA: TGTGCCAGCCTTACTAGCGGGAATACTATGACCCAGTACTTC
CDR3 protein: CASLTSGNTMTQYF

D gene: .
clone size: .
J gene: TRBJ1-5
V gene: TRBV18
CDR3 DNA: TGTGCCAGCTCGCTCGGACAGAACAATCAGCCCCAGCATTTT
CDR3 protein: CASSLGQNNQPQHF

D gene: TRBD2
clone size: few
J gene: TRBJ2-7
V gene: TRBV5-1
CDR3 DNA: TGCGCCAGCAGCATCCCCACTAGCGGGAGGTTCTACGAGCAGTACTTC
CDR3 protein: CASSIPTSGRFYEQYF

D gene: TRBD2
clone size: .
J gene: TRBJ2-7
V gene: TRBV7-9
CDR3 DNA: TGTGCCAGCAGGGGGGGGGACTCCTACGAGCAGTACTTC
CDR3 protein: CASRGGDSYEQYF

D gene: .
clone size: .
J gene: TRBJ2-7
V gene: TRBV5-1
CDR3 DNA: TGCGCCAGCAGCTTTACCGAGGGCTCCTACGAGCAGTACTTC
CDR3 protein: CASSFTEGSYEQYF

D gene: .
clone size: .
J gene: TRBJ1-2
V gene: TRBV7-9
CDR3 DNA: TGTGCCAGCAGCTTAGAGGAGGGATTAGATGGCTACACCTTC
CDR3 protein: CASSLEEGLDGYTF

D gene: .
clone size: .
J gene: TRBJ1-2
V gene: TRBV6-1
CDR3 DNA: TGTGCCAGCAGTCTCTCCAGGACAGCAGACTATGGCTACACCTTC
CDR3 protein: CASSLSRTADYGYTF

D gene: TRBD2
clone size: .
J gene: TRBJ2-3
V gene: TRBV5-1
CDR3 DNA: TGCGCCAGCAGCTCGGGACTAGCGCCGAACACAGATACGCAGTATTTT
CDR3 protein: CASSSGLAPNTDTQYF

D gene: .
clone size: once
J gene: TRBJ1-5
V gene: TRBV7-9
CDR3 DNA: TGTTCCAGCAGCTTAGTCGGGCAGCCCCAGCATTTT
CDR3 protein: CSSSLVGQPQHF

D gene: .
clone size: .
J gene: TRBJ1-1
V gene: TRBV7-6
CDR3 DNA: TGTGCCAGCAGCTTCGAACAGTTGAACACTGAAGCTTTCTTT
CDR3 protein: CASSFEQLNTEAFF

D gene: .
clone size: .
J gene: TRBJ2-7
V gene: TRBV6-5
CDR3 DNA: TGTGCCAGCAGTTACTCGACTAGCTACGAGCAGTACTTC
CDR3 protein: CASSYSTSYEQYF

D gene: TRBD1
clone size: once
J gene: TRBJ1-4
V gene: TRBV4-1
CDR3 DNA: TGCGCCAGCAGCCAAGAGAAGGGGGCGGATGAAAAACTGTTTTTT
CDR3 protein: CASSQEKGADEKLFF

D gene: .
clone size: .
J gene: TRBJ2-7
V gene: TRBV6-5
CDR3 DNA: TGTGCCAGCAGTTACAAGGGGCACGAGCAGTACTTC
CDR3 protein: CASSYKGHEQYF

D gene: .
clone size: .
J gene: TRBJ2-2
V gene: TRBV7-3
CDR3 DNA: TGTGCCAGCAGCCCTCAGGGATCCTCCGGGGAGCTGTTTTTT
CDR3 protein: CASSPQGSSGELFF

D gene: TRBD1
clone size: few
J gene: TRBJ2-3
V gene: TRBV7-9
CDR3 DNA: TGTGCCAGCAGCTGGGACAGGGGGCGTGGTACGCAGTATTTT
CDR3 protein: CASSWDRGRGTQYF

D gene: .
clone size: .
J gene: TRBJ2-5
V gene: TRBV13
CDR3 DNA: TGTGCCAGCAGTACAGGGCCTCGGGCCCAGTACTTC
CDR3 protein: CASSTGPRAQYF

D gene: .
clone size: once
J gene: TRBJ2-2
V gene: TRBV6-1
CDR3 DNA: TGTGCCAGCAGTGAACAAACGAACACCGGGGAGCTGTTTTTT
CDR3 protein: CASSEQTNTGELFF

D gene: TRBD1
clone size: .
J gene: TRBJ1-5
V gene: TRBV2
CDR3 DNA: TGTGCCAGCAGGGCGACAGGGGCTAATCAGCCCCAGCATTTT
CDR3 protein: CASRATGANQPQHF

D gene: TRBD1
clone size: .
J gene: TRBJ1-2
V gene: TRBV29-1
CDR3 DNA: TGCAGCGTTTCGACAGGGGAGCACTATGGCTACACCTTC
CDR3 protein: CSVSTGEHYGYTF

D gene: TRBD2
clone size: .
J gene: TRBJ2-5
V gene: TRBV6-5
CDR3 DNA: TGTGCCAGCAGTTACCCCGGCGGGCGGGGGGAGACCCAGTACTTC
CDR3 protein: CASSYPGGRGETQYF

D gene: .
clone size: many
J gene: TRBJ2-3
V gene: TRBV4-1
CDR3 DNA: TGCGCCAGCAGCACCCCTTCCTCAAAGCCTTTAGAAGATACGCAGTATTTT
CDR3 protein: CASSTPSSKPLEDTQYF

D gene: .
clone size: .
J gene: TRBJ2-7
V gene: TRBV14
CDR3 DNA: TGTGCCAGCAGCCAAGACGCGTTCGTTACCTACGAGCAGTACTTC
CDR3 protein: CASSQDAFVTYEQYF

D gene: TRBD2
clone size: .
J gene: TRBJ2-1
V gene: TRBV5-1
CDR3 DNA: TGCGCCAGCAGCTGGGGGGCTAGCGGGGGCAATGAGCAGTTCTTC
CDR3 protein: CASSWGASGGNEQFF

D gene: TRBD2
clone size: .
J gene: TRBJ2-3
V gene: TRBV4-3
CDR3 DNA: TGCGCCAGCAGCCAAGATCGCGGGAGAGGGGCAGATACGCAGTATTTT
CDR3 protein: CASSQDRGRGADTQYF

D gene: .
clone size: .
J gene: TRBJ2-3
V gene: TRBV5-6
CDR3 DNA: TGTGCCAGCAGCTTGGGCGGGACTCCCGGCACAGATACGCAGTATTTT
CDR3 protein: CASSLGGTPGTDTQYF

D gene: .
clone size: .
J gene: TRBJ2-3
V gene: TRBV6-1
CDR3 DNA: TGTGCCAGCACCCAACGAGGGGATACGCAGTATTTT
CDR3 protein: CASTQRGDTQYF

D gene: .
clone size: .
J gene: TRBJ2-7
V gene: TRBV7-2
CDR3 DNA: TGTGCCAGCAGCTTAGGAAACATCTACGAGCAGTACTTC
CDR3 protein: CASSLGNIYEQYF

D gene: .
clone size: once
J gene: TRBJ1-5
V gene: TRBV7-2
CDR3 DNA: TGTGCCAGCAGCCCCGGGGGGGGAAGCAATCAGCCCCAGCATTTT
CDR3 protein: CASSPGGGSNQPQHF

D gene: .
clone size: .
J gene: TRBJ1-4
V gene: TRBV11-1
CDR3 DNA: TGTGCCAGCAGCTCGACAGGTGCAACTAATGAAAAACTGTTTTTT
CDR3 protein: CASSSTGATNEKLFF

D gene: TRBD1
clone size: .
J gene: TRBJ1-1
V gene: TRBV7-8
CDR3 DNA: TGTGCCAGCCGGCGGCAGGGGGCCGCTTTTAACACTGAAGCTTTCTTT
CDR3 protein: CASRRQGAAFNTEAFF

D gene: .
clone size: .
J gene: TRBJ2-5
V gene: TRBV6-6
CDR3 DNA: TGTGCCAGCCTCGGGGGAGGTGAGACCCAGTACTTC
CDR3 protein: CASLGGGETQYF

D gene: TRBD1
clone size: few
J gene: TRBJ1-5
V gene: TRBV28
CDR3 DNA: TGTGCCAGCCTTACAGGGGGCGCCAAGGGCAATCAGCCCCAGCATTTT
CDR3 protein: CASLTGGAKGNQPQHF

D gene: TRBD1
clone size: .
J gene: TRBJ2-2
V gene: TRBV5-1
CDR3 DNA: TGCGCCAGCAAGGGGACAGGGGGCTCCGGGGAGCTGTTTTTT
CDR3 protein: CASKGTGGSGELFF

D gene: TRBD1
clone size: once
J gene: TRBJ1-2
V gene: TRBV19
CDR3 DNA: TGTGCCAGTAGTATTGGGACAGGAGTCTATGGCTACACCTTC
CDR3 protein: CASSIGTGVYGYTF

D gene: .
clone size: .
J gene: TRBJ1-4
V gene: TRBV4-1
CDR3 DNA: TGCGCCAGCAGCCCCAGGGATGAAAAACTGTTTTTT
CDR3 protein: CASSPRDEKLFF

D gene: .
clone size: few
J gene: TRBJ1-2
V gene: TRBV4-3
CDR3 DNA: TGCGCCAGCAGCCAGAGCGGGGTCTATGGCTACACCTTC
CDR3 protein: CASSQSGVYGYTF

D gene: .
clone size: .
J gene: TRBJ1-1
V gene: TRBV6-1
CDR3 DNA: TGTGCCAGCAGTGAACTTGTAGCGAACACTGAAGCTTTCTTT
CDR3 protein: CASSELVANTEAFF

D gene: TRBD1
clone size: .
J gene: TRBJ1-2
V gene: TRBV7-9
CDR3 DNA: TGTGCCAGCAGCTTAGACAGGGGATATGGCTACACCTTC
CDR3 protein: CASSLDRGYGYTF

D gene: TRBD1
clone size: .
J gene: TRBJ1-1
V gene: TRBV10-3
CDR3 DNA: TGTGCCATCAGTGACGGGACAGGGGGCCTCAACACTGAAGCTTTCTTT
CDR3 protein: CAISDGTGGLNTEAFF

D gene: TRBD1
clone size: .
J gene: TRBJ2-3
V gene: TRBV29-1
CDR3 DNA: TGCAGCGTTCAACAGGGGGGAGATACGCAGTATTTT
CDR3 protein: CSVQQGGDTQYF

D gene: .
clone size: .
J gene: TRBJ2-2
V gene: TRBV7-3
CDR3 DNA: TGTGCCAGCAGCTTAAACTACAACACCGGGGAGCTGTTTTTT
CDR3 protein: CASSLNYNTGELFF

D gene: .
clone size: few
J gene: TRBJ1-5
V gene: TRBV6-5
CDR3 DNA: TGTGCCAGCAGTCTACAGGGCGTAGGTCAGCCCCAGCATTTT
CDR3 protein: CASSLQGVGQPQHF

D gene: TRBD1
clone size: .
J gene: TRBJ2-7
V gene: TRBV28
CDR3 DNA: TGTGCCAGCAGTTCCTCCGGGACAGGGTACAACGAGCAGTACTTC
CDR3 protein: CASSSSGTGYNEQYF

D gene: TRBD1
clone size: .
J gene: TRBJ1-2
V gene: TRBV18
CDR3 DNA: TGTGCCAGCTCACCCCGACAGGGGGCACGAGATGGCTACACCTTC
CDR3 protein: CASSPRQGARDGYTF

D gene: .
clone size: .
J gene: TRBJ2-5
V gene: TRBV5-4
CDR3 DNA: TGTGCCAGCAGCCGGGAAGTGGCGGGGGCCAAAGAGACCCAGTACTTC
CDR3 protein: CASSREVAGAKETQYF

D gene: TRBD1
clone size: .
J gene: TRBJ2-3
V gene: TRBV13
CDR3 DNA: TGTGCCAGCAGCTCCGACAGGGGGCGAGGAGATACGCAGTATTTT
CDR3 protein: CASSSDRGRGDTQYF

D gene: .
clone size: .
J gene: TRBJ1-3
V gene: TRBV4-2
CDR3 DNA: TGTGCCAGCAGCCAAGAGCGGGCCAAAAGGACTAGAAACACCATATATTTT
CDR3 protein: CASSQERAKRTRNTIYF

D gene: TRBD1
clone size: .
J gene: TRBJ2-2
V gene: TRBV19
CDR3 DNA: TGTGCCAGTAGTATCCAAGGGGGCGGCGGGGAGCTGTTTTTT
CDR3 protein: CASSIQGGGGELFF

D gene: TRBD2
clone size: few
J gene: TRBJ2-1
V gene: TRBV13
CDR3 DNA: TGTGCCAGCAGCTCCATTAGCGGGGGTGAGGTTGAGCAGTTCTTC
CDR3 protein: CASSSISGGEVEQFF